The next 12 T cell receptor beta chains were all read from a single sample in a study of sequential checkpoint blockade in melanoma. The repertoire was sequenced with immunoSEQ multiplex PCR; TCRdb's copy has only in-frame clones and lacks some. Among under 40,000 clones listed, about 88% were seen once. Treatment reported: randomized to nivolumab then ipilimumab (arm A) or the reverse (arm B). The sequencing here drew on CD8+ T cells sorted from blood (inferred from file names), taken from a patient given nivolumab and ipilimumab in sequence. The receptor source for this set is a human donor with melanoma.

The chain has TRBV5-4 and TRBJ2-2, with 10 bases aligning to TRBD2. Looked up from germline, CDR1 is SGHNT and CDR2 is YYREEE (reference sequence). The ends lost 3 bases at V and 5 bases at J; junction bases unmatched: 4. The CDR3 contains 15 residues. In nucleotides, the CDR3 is TGTGCCAGCAGCTCCCTAGCGGGAGATACCGGGGAGCTGTTTTTT. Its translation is CASSSLAGDTGELFF.

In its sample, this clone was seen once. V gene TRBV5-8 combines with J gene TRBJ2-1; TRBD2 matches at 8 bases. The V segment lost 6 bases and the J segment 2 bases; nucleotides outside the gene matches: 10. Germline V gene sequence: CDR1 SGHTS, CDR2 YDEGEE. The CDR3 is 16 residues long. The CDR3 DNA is TGTGCCAGCAACGTACCGGGACTAGTTGCCTACAATGAGCAGTTCTTC. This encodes CASNVPGLVAYNEQFF. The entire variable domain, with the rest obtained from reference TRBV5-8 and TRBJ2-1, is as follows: EAGVTQSPTHLIKTRGQQATLRCSPISGHTSVYWYQQALGLGLQFLLWYDEGEERNRGNFPPRFSGRQFPNYSSELNVNALELEDSALYLCASNVPGLVAYNEQFFGPGTRLTVL.

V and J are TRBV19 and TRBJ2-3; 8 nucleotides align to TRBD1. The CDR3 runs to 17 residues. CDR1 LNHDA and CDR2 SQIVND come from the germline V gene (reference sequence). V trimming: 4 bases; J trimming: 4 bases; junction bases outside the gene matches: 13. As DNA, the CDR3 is TGTGCCAGTAGTAGGGGGTTTGGACAGGGAGCGGCAGATACGCAGTATTTT. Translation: CASSRGFGQGAADTQYF.

In DNA form, the CDR3 reads TGTGCCAGCAGTTACGCCGGGGGCTCCTACAATGAGCAGTTCTTC. Its protein is CASSYAGGSYNEQFF. The chain is built from TRBV25-1 and TRBJ2-1, with TRBD2 as a possible D gene (6 bases). V shed 5 bases and J shed 0 bases, with 11 bases lying between them. The CDR3 sequence is 15 residues long. The germline V gene encodes CDR1 MGHDK and CDR2 SYGVNS.

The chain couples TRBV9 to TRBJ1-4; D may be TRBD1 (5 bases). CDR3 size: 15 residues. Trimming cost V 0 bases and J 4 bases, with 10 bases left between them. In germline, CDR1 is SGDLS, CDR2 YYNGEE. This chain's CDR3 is CASSVGGAINEKLFF. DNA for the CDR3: TGTGCCAGCAGCGTAGGTGGGGCTATTAATGAAAAACTGTTTTTT. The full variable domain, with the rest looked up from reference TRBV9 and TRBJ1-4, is DSGVTQTPKHLITATGQRVTLRCSPRSGDLSVYWYQQSLDQGLQFLIQYYNGEERAKGNILERFSAQQFPDLHSELNLSSLELGDSALYFCASSVGGAINEKLFFGSGTQLSVL.

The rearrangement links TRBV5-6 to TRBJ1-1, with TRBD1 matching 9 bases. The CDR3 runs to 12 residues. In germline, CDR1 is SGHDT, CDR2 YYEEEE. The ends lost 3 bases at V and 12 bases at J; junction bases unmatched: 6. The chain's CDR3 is CASSSGTGRSFF. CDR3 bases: TGTGCCAGCAGCTCGGGGACAGGGAGGTCTTTCTTT.

The CDR3 sequence: CASSITGFFNQPQHF. The CDR3 coding sequence is TGTGCCAGCAGTATTACAGGGTTCTTCAATCAGCCCCAGCATTTT. The J gene is TRBJ1-5, the V gene TRBV27; D is possibly TRBD1 (6 bases). The CDR3 is 15 residues long. Deletions cut 5 bases from V and 3 bases from J, with 14 bases between. Germline V CDR1 and CDR2: MNHEY, SMNVEV (reference sequence).

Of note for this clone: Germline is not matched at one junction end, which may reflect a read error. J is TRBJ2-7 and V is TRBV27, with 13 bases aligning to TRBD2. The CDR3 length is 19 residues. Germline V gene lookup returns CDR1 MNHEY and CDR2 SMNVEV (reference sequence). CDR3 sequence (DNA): TGTGCCAGCAGTGTATCCGGGACTAGCGGGATCCCCTATACCCCCGAGCAGTACTTC. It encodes CASSVSGTSGIPYTPEQYF.

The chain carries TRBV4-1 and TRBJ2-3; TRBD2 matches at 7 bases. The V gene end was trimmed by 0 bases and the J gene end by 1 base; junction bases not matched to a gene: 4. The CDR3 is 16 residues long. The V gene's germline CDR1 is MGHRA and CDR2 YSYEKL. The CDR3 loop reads CASSQDMAGGTDTQYF. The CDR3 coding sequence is TGCGCCAGCAGCCAAGACATGGCGGGAGGCACAGATACGCAGTATTTT.

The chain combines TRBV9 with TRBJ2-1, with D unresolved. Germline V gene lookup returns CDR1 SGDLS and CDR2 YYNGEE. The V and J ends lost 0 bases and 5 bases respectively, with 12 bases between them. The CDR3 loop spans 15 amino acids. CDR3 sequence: CASSVGPGNHNEQFF. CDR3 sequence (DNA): TGTGCCAGCAGCGTAGGGCCAGGAAATCACAATGAGCAGTTCTTC.

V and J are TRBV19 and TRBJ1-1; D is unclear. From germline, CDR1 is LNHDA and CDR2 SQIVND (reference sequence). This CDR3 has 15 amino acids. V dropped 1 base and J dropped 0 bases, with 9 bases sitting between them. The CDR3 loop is CASSIGPELNTEAFF. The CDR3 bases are TGTGCCAGTAGTATAGGTCCGGAGTTGAACACTGAAGCTTTCTTT.

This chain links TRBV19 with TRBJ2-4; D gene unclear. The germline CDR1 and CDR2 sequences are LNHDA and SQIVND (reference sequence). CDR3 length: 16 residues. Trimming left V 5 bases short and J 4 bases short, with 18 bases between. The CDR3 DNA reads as TGTGCCAGTAGTGGTGGTACTTGGAGCGTGAAAAACATTCAGTACTTC. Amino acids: CASSGGTWSVKNIQYF.